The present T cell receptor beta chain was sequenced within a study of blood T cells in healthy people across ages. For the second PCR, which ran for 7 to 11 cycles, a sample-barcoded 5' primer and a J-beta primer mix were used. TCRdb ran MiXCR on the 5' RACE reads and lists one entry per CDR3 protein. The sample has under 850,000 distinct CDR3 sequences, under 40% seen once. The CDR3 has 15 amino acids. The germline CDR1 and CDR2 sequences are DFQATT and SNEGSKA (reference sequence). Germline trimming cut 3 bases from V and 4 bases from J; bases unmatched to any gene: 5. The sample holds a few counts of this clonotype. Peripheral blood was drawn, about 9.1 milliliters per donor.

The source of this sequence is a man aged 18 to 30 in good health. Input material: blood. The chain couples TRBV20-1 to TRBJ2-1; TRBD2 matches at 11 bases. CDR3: CSASGGTSGYNEQFF. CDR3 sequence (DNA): TGCAGTGCTAGCGGCGGGACTAGCGGATACAATGAGCAGTTCTTC.